Listed here is a single TCR beta chain. Its ends do not fully match the called genes, so a read error is possible. This record belongs to a study of OX40 agonist ivuxolimab in advanced cancers. The CDR3 totals 14 residues. Germline CDR1 and CDR2: SGHTA and FQGNSA. TCRdb's copy holds only in-frame clones and misses some; the assay was immunoSEQ multiplex PCR. This sample has roughly 80,000 clones, with just over 90% found just once. This receptor was obtained from an adult with an advanced solid tumor such as melanoma, head and neck, liver or kidney cancer. The sequencing here drew on CD4+ or CD8+ T cells sorted from blood, taken in a trial of the OX40 agonist ivuxolimab. The rearrangement joins TRBV7-2 to TRBJ2-7; 9 bases fit TRBD1. The CDR3 DNA sequence: TGTGCCAGCAGCCCGCGGACAGGGGAGAAAGAGCGGTACTTC. It is translated as CASSPRTGEKERYF. Variable domain in full (rest from reference TRBV7-2 and TRBJ2-7): GAGVSQSPSNKVTEKGKDVELRCDPISGHTALYWYRQSLGQGLEFLIYFQGNSAPDKSGLPSDRFSAERTGGSVSTLTIQRTQQEDSAVYLCASSPRTGEKERYFGPGTRLTVT.